The rows below give T cell receptor beta chains drawn from one sample of a study of T cells in Graves' hyperthyroidism and ophthalmopathy. TCRdb analysed the multiplex PCR reads with MiXCR anew, one entry per CDR3 protein. This table holds fewer than 450,000 distinct CDR3 sequences, roughly 15% found once. The sample consisted of blood. The origin of the receptors is a woman aged 55-70 years with Graves' ophthalmopathy. Both conserved end residues are part of each CDR3. D genes are given only for firm matches. Clone size appears in some rows only: once, few, many, or a class for an expanded clone.

J gene: TRBJ2-7; clone size: -; V gene: TRBV9; D gene: -; CDR3 protein: CASSLRQDPSYEQYF; CDR3 DNA: TGTGCCAGCAGCCTCCGACAGGATCCCTCCTACGAGCAGTACTTC
J gene: TRBJ2-3; clone size: many; V gene: TRBV12-3/TRBV12-4; D gene: TRBD2; CDR3 protein: CASSFGTKSISDTQYF; CDR3 DNA: TGTGCCAGCAGTTTTGGGACTAAGAGTATCTCAGATACGCAGTATTTT
J gene: TRBJ1-3; clone size: few; V gene: TRBV7-8; D gene: -; CDR3 protein: CASSLAEGGNTIYF; CDR3 DNA: TGTGCCAGCAGCTTAGCGGAGGGAGGAAACACCATATATTTT
J gene: TRBJ1-5; clone size: many; V gene: TRBV2; D gene: -; CDR3 protein: CASSGTEWGNQPQHF; CDR3 DNA: TGTGCCAGCAGCGGTACCGAATGGGGCAATCAGCCCCAGCATTTT
J gene: TRBJ1-6; clone size: many; V gene: TRBV27; D gene: -; CDR3 protein: CASGAANSPLHF; CDR3 DNA: TGTGCCAGCGGGGCAGCCAATTCACCCCTCCACTTT
J gene: TRBJ2-7; clone size: -; V gene: TRBV3-1; D gene: TRBD2; CDR3 protein: CASSSTSLIYEQYF; CDR3 DNA: TGTGCCAGCAGTTCGACTAGCTTAATTTACGAGCAGTACTTC
J gene: TRBJ1-1; clone size: many; V gene: TRBV27; D gene: -; CDR3 protein: CASSLSQVAEAFF; CDR3 DNA: TGTGCCAGCAGTTTAAGTCAGGTCGCTGAAGCTTTCTTT
J gene: TRBJ2-2; clone size: many; V gene: TRBV5-1; D gene: TRBD1; CDR3 protein: CASRTGNTGELFF; CDR3 DNA: TGCGCCAGCCGGACAGGAAACACCGGGGAGCTGTTTTTT
J gene: TRBJ1-4; clone size: many; V gene: TRBV6-1; D gene: -; CDR3 protein: CASRISSANEKLFF; CDR3 DNA: TGTGCCAGCAGGATATCGTCGGCTAATGAAAAACTGTTTTTT
J gene: TRBJ2-6; clone size: -; V gene: TRBV30; D gene: -; CDR3 protein: CAWSVLAGPLSGANVLTF; CDR3 DNA: TGTGCCTGGAGTGTACTAGCAGGGCCCTTGTCCGGGGCCAACGTCCTGACTTTC
J gene: TRBJ2-1; clone size: -; V gene: TRBV27; D gene: -; CDR3 protein: CASSLSPAALNNEQFF; CDR3 DNA: TGTGCCAGCAGTTTATCGCCGGCGGCATTGAACAATGAGCAGTTCTTC
J gene: TRBJ2-1; clone size: many; V gene: TRBV30; D gene: -; CDR3 protein: CAWAGRGLASYNEQFF; CDR3 DNA: TGTGCCTGGGCGGGGAGAGGGCTAGCCTCCTACAATGAGCAGTTCTTC
J gene: TRBJ2-1; clone size: few; V gene: TRBV24-1; D gene: -; CDR3 protein: CATSDGADWLFF; CDR3 DNA: TGTGCCACCAGTGACGGAGCGGACTGGTTGTTCTTC
J gene: TRBJ2-7; clone size: many; V gene: TRBV28; D gene: -; CDR3 protein: CASEGLAGEQYF; CDR3 DNA: TGTGCCAGCGAGGGTCTAGCAGGGGAGCAGTACTTC
J gene: TRBJ2-1; clone size: -; V gene: TRBV9; D gene: TRBD2; CDR3 protein: CASSPTGTSGVNEQFF; CDR3 DNA: TGTGCCAGCAGCCCAACCGGGACTAGCGGGGTGAATGAGCAGTTCTTC
J gene: TRBJ1-2; clone size: -; V gene: TRBV27; D gene: -; CDR3 protein: CASSFSRGGGYGYTF; CDR3 DNA: TGTGCCAGCAGCTTCAGTAGAGGGGGGGGCTATGGCTACACCTTC
J gene: TRBJ2-5; clone size: once; V gene: TRBV7-9; D gene: TRBD2; CDR3 protein: CASSPGAGFAQYF; CDR3 DNA: TGTGCCAGCAGCCCCGGAGCGGGGTTTGCCCAGTACTTC
J gene: TRBJ2-5; clone size: -; V gene: TRBV12-3/TRBV12-4; D gene: TRBD2; CDR3 protein: CASRGLAGIQETQYF; CDR3 DNA: TGTGCCAGCAGGGGACTAGCGGGGATCCAAGAGACCCAGTACTTC
J gene: TRBJ2-1; clone size: many; V gene: TRBV6-2/TRBV6-3; D gene: TRBD2; CDR3 protein: CASTRPGLAGPHNEQFF; CDR3 DNA: TGTGCCAGCACCCGACCTGGACTAGCGGGACCACACAATGAGCAGTTCTTC
J gene: TRBJ1-2; clone size: many; V gene: TRBV28; D gene: -; CDR3 protein: CASSPPDGLGYTF; CDR3 DNA: TGTGCCAGCAGTCCCCCCGACGGACTTGGCTACACCTTC
J gene: TRBJ2-7; clone size: many; V gene: TRBV12-3/TRBV12-4; D gene: TRBD2; CDR3 protein: CASSLRSSGMYEQYF; CDR3 DNA: TGTGCCAGCTCCTTGCGGTCTAGCGGGATGTACGAGCAGTACTTC
J gene: TRBJ2-1; clone size: -; V gene: TRBV6-1; D gene: TRBD2; CDR3 protein: CASRLGLAGGDEQFF; CDR3 DNA: TGTGCCAGCAGACTCGGACTAGCGGGAGGAGATGAGCAGTTCTTC
J gene: TRBJ2-7; clone size: -; V gene: TRBV20-1; D gene: -; CDR3 protein: CSASGGRPGHEQYF; CDR3 DNA: TGCAGTGCTAGTGGTGGCCGACCCGGGCACGAGCAGTACTTC
J gene: TRBJ2-3; clone size: few; V gene: TRBV11-2; D gene: TRBD2; CDR3 protein: CASSLGPRELSDTQYF; CDR3 DNA: TGTGCCAGCAGCTTAGGCCCGCGGGAGTTGTCAGATACGCAGTATTTT
J gene: TRBJ2-1; clone size: many; V gene: TRBV5-1; D gene: -; CDR3 protein: CASSLGIASYNEQFF; CDR3 DNA: TGCGCCAGCAGCTTGGGGATAGCGAGCTACAATGAGCAGTTCTTC
J gene: TRBJ1-1; clone size: many; V gene: TRBV28; D gene: -; CDR3 protein: CASNQWGTEAFF; CDR3 DNA: TGTGCCAGCAATCAGTGGGGTACTGAAGCTTTCTTT
J gene: TRBJ2-2; clone size: many; V gene: TRBV5-1; D gene: TRBD1; CDR3 protein: CASFRTGGNTGELFF; CDR3 DNA: TGCGCCAGCTTTCGGACAGGGGGCAACACCGGGGAGCTGTTTTTT
J gene: TRBJ1-5; clone size: many; V gene: TRBV18; D gene: -; CDR3 protein: CASSQSSNQPQHF; CDR3 DNA: TGTGCCAGCTCCCAAAGTAGCAATCAGCCCCAGCATTTT
J gene: TRBJ2-1; clone size: many; V gene: TRBV3-1; D gene: -; CDR3 protein: CASSQVVQGPYNEQFF; CDR3 DNA: TGTGCCAGCAGCCAAGTCGTCCAGGGCCCCTACAATGAGCAGTTCTTC
J gene: TRBJ2-3; clone size: many; V gene: TRBV7-8; D gene: -; CDR3 protein: CASSLGEDTQYF; CDR3 DNA: TGTGCCAGCAGCTTAGGAGAGGATACGCAGTATTTT
J gene: TRBJ2-1; clone size: many; V gene: TRBV2; D gene: TRBD2; CDR3 protein: CASKLGLAYNEQFF; CDR3 DNA: TGTGCCAGCAAGTTGGGACTAGCCTACAATGAGCAGTTCTTC
J gene: TRBJ1-4; clone size: -; V gene: TRBV12-3/TRBV12-4; D gene: -; CDR3 protein: CVSSAARSNEKLFF; CDR3 DNA: TGTGTCAGCAGCGCAGCTCGGAGTAATGAAAAACTGTTTTTT
J gene: TRBJ2-1; clone size: many; V gene: TRBV9; D gene: TRBD2; CDR3 protein: CASSPQTSGRYNEQFF; CDR3 DNA: TGTGCCAGCAGCCCTCAGACTAGCGGGAGATACAATGAGCAGTTCTTC
J gene: TRBJ2-7; clone size: many; V gene: TRBV10-3; D gene: -; CDR3 protein: CAITTDWSYEQYF; CDR3 DNA: TGTGCCATCACAACAGACTGGTCCTACGAGCAGTACTTC
J gene: TRBJ1-4; clone size: many; V gene: TRBV11-2; D gene: TRBD1; CDR3 protein: CASSKLPGQRNEKLFF; CDR3 DNA: TGTGCCAGCAGCAAATTGCCGGGACAGAGGAATGAAAAACTGTTTTTT
J gene: TRBJ2-5; clone size: -; V gene: TRBV4-2; D gene: TRBD2; CDR3 protein: CASSQRLAGGLETQYF; CDR3 DNA: TGTGCCAGCAGCCAAAGACTAGCGGGAGGTCTGGAGACCCAGTACTTC
J gene: TRBJ2-7; clone size: few; V gene: TRBV18; D gene: -; CDR3 protein: CASSARQVDLTYEQYF; CDR3 DNA: TGTGCCAGCTCTGCGAGACAGGTCGACTTGACCTACGAGCAGTACTTC
J gene: TRBJ2-5; clone size: -; V gene: TRBV5-1; D gene: -; CDR3 protein: CASSLIGTATLLTQYF; CDR3 DNA: TGCGCCAGCAGCTTGATCGGGACCGCCACCCTGCTGACCCAGTACTTC
J gene: TRBJ2-2; clone size: few; V gene: TRBV24-1; D gene: -; CDR3 protein: CATSDPSREASNTGELFF; CDR3 DNA: TGTGCCACCAGTGATCCGTCCCGTGAGGCTTCGAACACCGGGGAGCTGTTTTTT
J gene: TRBJ2-7; clone size: many; V gene: TRBV18; D gene: TRBD2; CDR3 protein: CASSPLASGRAYEQYF; CDR3 DNA: TGTGCCAGCTCACCGCTCGCTAGCGGGAGGGCCTACGAGCAGTACTTC
J gene: TRBJ2-1; clone size: -; V gene: TRBV6-1; D gene: -; CDR3 protein: CASSERDLFF; CDR3 DNA: TGTGCCAGCAGTGAAAGGGATCTGTTCTTC
J gene: TRBJ2-5; clone size: many; V gene: TRBV18; D gene: -; CDR3 protein: CASSTGLTETQYF; CDR3 DNA: TGTGCCAGCTCAACGGGACTGACGGAGACCCAGTACTTC
J gene: TRBJ2-3; clone size: many; V gene: TRBV24-1; D gene: TRBD1; CDR3 protein: CATSDRQGIPDTQYF; CDR3 DNA: TGTGCCACCAGTGATCGACAGGGGATCCCAGATACGCAGTATTTT
J gene: TRBJ1-5; clone size: -; V gene: TRBV10-1; D gene: -; CDR3 protein: CASSEVGTRPLNSNQPQHF; CDR3 DNA: TGCGCCAGCAGTGAGGTTGGGACCCGACCCCTAAATAGCAATCAGCCCCAGCATTTT
J gene: TRBJ2-3; clone size: many; V gene: TRBV29-1; D gene: -; CDR3 protein: CSVEPARGGTDTQYF; CDR3 DNA: TGCAGCGTTGAGCCCGCCAGGGGGGGAACAGATACGCAGTATTTT
J gene: TRBJ2-3; clone size: many; V gene: TRBV28; D gene: TRBD2; CDR3 protein: CASSPTSGSRTDTQYF; CDR3 DNA: TGTGCCAGCAGCCCCACTAGCGGGAGTAGGACAGATACGCAGTATTTT
J gene: TRBJ1-2; clone size: -; V gene: TRBV7-9; D gene: TRBD1; CDR3 protein: CGSSGRDRSNYGYTF; CDR3 DNA: TGTGGCAGCAGCGGGAGGGACAGGTCTAACTATGGCTACACCTTC
J gene: TRBJ2-2; clone size: many; V gene: TRBV24-1; D gene: -; CDR3 protein: CATSDLQIGGGAGELFF; CDR3 DNA: TGTGCCACCAGTGATTTGCAAATCGGAGGGGGAGCCGGGGAGCTGTTTTTT